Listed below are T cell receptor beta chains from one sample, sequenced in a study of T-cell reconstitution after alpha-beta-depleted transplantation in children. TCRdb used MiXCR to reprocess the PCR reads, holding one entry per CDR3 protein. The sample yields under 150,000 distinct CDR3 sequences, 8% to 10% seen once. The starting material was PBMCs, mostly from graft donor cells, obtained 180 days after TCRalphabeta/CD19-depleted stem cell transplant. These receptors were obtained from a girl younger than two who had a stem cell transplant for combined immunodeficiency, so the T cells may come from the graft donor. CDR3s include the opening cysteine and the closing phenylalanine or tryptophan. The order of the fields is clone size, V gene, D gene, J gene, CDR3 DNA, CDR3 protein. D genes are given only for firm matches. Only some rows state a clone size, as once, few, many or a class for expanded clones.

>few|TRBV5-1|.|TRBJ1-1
TGCGCCAGCAGCATCGAGACACCGAACACTGAAGCTTTCTTT
CASSIETPNTEAFF
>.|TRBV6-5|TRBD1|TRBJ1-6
TGTGCCAGCAGTTACGGGACAGCTAATTCACCCCTCCACTTT
CASSYGTANSPLHF
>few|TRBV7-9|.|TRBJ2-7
TGTGCCAGCAGCTTATGGACCGACATGAGGGAGCAGTACTTC
CASSLWTDMREQYF
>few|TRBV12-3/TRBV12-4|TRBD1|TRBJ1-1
TGTGCCAGCAGTACCGGGACAGGGGGGGGGAACACTGAAGCTTTCTTT
CASSTGTGGGNTEAFF
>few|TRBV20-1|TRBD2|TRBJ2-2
TGCAGTGCTAGGGCTAGCGGGAGAGTCACCGGGGAGCTGTTTTTT
CSARASGRVTGELFF
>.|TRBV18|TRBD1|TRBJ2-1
TGTGCCGGCTCACCACAGGGACAGCACAATGAGCAGTTCTTC
CAGSPQGQHNEQFF
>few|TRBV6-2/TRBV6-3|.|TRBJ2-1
TGTGCCAGCAGTTACGACGGGAGTTTGAGGGGAGTCTTCGCCGACAATGAGCAGTTCTTC
CASSYDGSLRGVFADNEQFF
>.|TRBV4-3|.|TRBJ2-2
TGCGCCAGCAGCCGACAGGGAGGGATAGGGGCGTTTCCCGGGGAGCTGTTTTTT
CASSRQGGIGAFPGELFF
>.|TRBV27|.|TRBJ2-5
TGTGCCAGCAGTTTCCAGGGAGAGACCCAGTACTTC
CASSFQGETQYF
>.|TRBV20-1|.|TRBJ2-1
TGCAGTGCTAGAGATTCAGACAATGAGCAGTTCTTC
CSARDSDNEQFF
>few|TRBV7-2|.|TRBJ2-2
TGTGCCAGCAGCCTCGGACCCCACAACGCGAACACCGGGGAGCTGTTTTTT
CASSLGPHNANTGELFF
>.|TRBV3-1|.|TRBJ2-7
TGTGCCAGCAGCCCCTTAGGGGGACACGAACCCTACGAGCAGTACTTC
CASSPLGGHEPYEQYF
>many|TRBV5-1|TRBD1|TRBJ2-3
TGCGCCAGCGCCTACTGGGGACAGAGTAACACAGATACGCAGTATTTT
CASAYWGQSNTDTQYF
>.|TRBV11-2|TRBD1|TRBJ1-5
TGTGCCAGCAGCCCGGGACAGGCCTTCGATCAGCCCCAGCATTTT
CASSPGQAFDQPQHF
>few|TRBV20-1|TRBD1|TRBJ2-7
TGCAGTGCTAGAGATCCGAGGACAGGGGGCTACGAGCAGTACTTC
CSARDPRTGGYEQYF
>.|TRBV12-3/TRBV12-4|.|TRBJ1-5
TGTGCCAGCAGTTTCGGGCAGGGATACCAGCCCCAGCATTTT
CASSFGQGYQPQHF
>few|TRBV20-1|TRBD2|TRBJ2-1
TGCAGTGCAGACCCCCAGCGGGGCGGCGATGAGCAGTTCTTC
CSADPQRGGDEQFF
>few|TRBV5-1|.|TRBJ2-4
TGCGCCAGCACCCCCGCGAGGTGGGGCAAAAACATTCAGTACTTC
CASTPARWGKNIQYF
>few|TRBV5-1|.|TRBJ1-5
TGCGCCAGCAGCTTGGGACCGATCGGATATAGCAATCAGCCCCAGCATTTT
CASSLGPIGYSNQPQHF
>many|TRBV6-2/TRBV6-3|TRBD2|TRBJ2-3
TGTGCCAGCAAACCAGCGGGGAGCACAGATACGCAGTATTTT
CASKPAGSTDTQYF
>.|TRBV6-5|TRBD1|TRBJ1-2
TGTGCCAGCAGTTACAACAGGGGGTACTATGGCTACACCTTC
CASSYNRGYYGYTF
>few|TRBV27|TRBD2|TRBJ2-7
TGTGCCAGCAGTCCCAGGACTAGCGGGGGCTACGAGCAGTACTTC
CASSPRTSGGYEQYF
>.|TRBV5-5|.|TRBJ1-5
TGTGCCAGCAGCTTGCAGGTTGGGAGTTATCAGCCCCAGCATTTT
CASSLQVGSYQPQHF
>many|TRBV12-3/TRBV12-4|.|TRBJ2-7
TGTGCCAGCAGTCCGTGGGGTTCCGCCTACGAGCAGTACTTC
CASSPWGSAYEQYF
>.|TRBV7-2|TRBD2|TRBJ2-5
TGTGCCAGCAGCCCTACGGGGGGGATAGAGACCCAGTACTTC
CASSPTGGIETQYF
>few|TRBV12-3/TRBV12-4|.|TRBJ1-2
TGTGCCAGCAGTTTACAGACAACATATGGCTACACCTTC
CASSLQTTYGYTF
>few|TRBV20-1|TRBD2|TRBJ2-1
TGCAGTGCTAGAACCACTAGCGGGGGATACAATGAGCAGTTCTTC
CSARTTSGGYNEQFF
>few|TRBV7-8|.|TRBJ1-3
TGTGCCAGCATCTTATCTGATACTGGAAACACCATATATTTT
CASILSDTGNTIYF
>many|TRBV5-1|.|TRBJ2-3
TGCGCCAGCAGCTTGGTTCGAGATACGCAGTATTTT
CASSLVRDTQYF
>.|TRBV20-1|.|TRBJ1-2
TGCAGTGCTAGAGACCGGGACCCTCAAAGGAACTATGGCTACACCTTC
CSARDRDPQRNYGYTF
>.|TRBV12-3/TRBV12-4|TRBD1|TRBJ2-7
TGTGCCAGCAGTAATGGACAGGGCTCCCCCTACGAGCAGTACTTC
CASSNGQGSPYEQYF
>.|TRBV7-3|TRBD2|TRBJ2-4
TGTGCCAGCAGCTCGCGACTAGCGGGAGCCAAAAACATTCAGTACTTC
CASSSRLAGAKNIQYF
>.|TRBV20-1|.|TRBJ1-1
TGCAGTGCTAACCGGGACGGTGCCACTGAAGCTTTCTTT
CSANRDGATEAFF
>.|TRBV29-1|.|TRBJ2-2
TGCAGCGTGGAGACTAGATTCACCGGGGAGCTGTTTTTT
CSVETRFTGELFF
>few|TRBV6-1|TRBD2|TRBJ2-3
TGTGCCAGCACCTGGGGAGGGCCAGAAGACACAGATACGCAGTATTTT
CASTWGGPEDTDTQYF
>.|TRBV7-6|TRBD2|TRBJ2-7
TGTGCCAGCAGCCGGGGAGGGTTGACCTCCTACGAGCAGTACTTC
CASSRGGLTSYEQYF
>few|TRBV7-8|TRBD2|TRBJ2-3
TGTGCCAGCAGCCCTCCGGGACTAGCGGGAGGGCCCTCAGTTAAGTATTTT
CASSPPGLAGGPSVKYF
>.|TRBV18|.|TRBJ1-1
TGTGCCAGCTCACCAGTAGGTATCACTGAAGCTTTCTTT
CASSPVGITEAFF
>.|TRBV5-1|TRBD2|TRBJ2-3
TGCGCCAGCAGCTTGGGAGAGACTAGCGGGGGAACAGATACGCAGTATTTT
CASSLGETSGGTDTQYF
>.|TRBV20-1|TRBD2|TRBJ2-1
TGCAGTGCCCCGAAGGGACTAGCGGAGTACAATGAGCAGTTCTTC
CSAPKGLAEYNEQFF
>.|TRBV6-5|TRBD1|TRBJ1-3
TGTGCCAGCACTTTCCGGACAGGGTTCTTCTCTGGAAACACCATATATTTT
CASTFRTGFFSGNTIYF
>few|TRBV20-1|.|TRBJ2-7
TGCAGTGCTAGAGATATCGCCAGGTACACCTCCTACGAGCAGTACTTC
CSARDIARYTSYEQYF
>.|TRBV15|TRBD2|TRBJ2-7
TGTGCCACCAGCAGAGATCGGGGACTAGCGGGGCGGGAGCAGTACTTC
CATSRDRGLAGREQYF
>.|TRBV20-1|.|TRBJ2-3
TGCAGTGAACGGGACACTTCTAGCACAGATACGCAGTATTTT
CSERDTSSTDTQYF
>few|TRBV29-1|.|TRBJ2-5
TGCAGCGTTGTCCCAGGGCCGATAGAGACCCAGTACTTC
CSVVPGPIETQYF
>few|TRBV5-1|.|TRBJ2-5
TGCGCCAGCAGCCGTACCCGACAGGACCAGGACACCCAGTACTTC
CASSRTRQDQDTQYF
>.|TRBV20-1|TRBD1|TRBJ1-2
TGCAGTGCCCAGGACAGGGGCCCTTTCTTC
CSAQDRGPFF
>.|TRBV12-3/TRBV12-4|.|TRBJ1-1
TGTGCCAGCAGCTCGGGGGATTTTGGGGCTTTCTTT
CASSSGDFGAFF
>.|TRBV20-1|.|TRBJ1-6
TGCAGTGCTAGAGACGGACAGCTTCTTCTTTCACCCCTCCACTTT
CSARDGQLLLSPLHF
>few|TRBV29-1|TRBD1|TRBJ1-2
TGCAGCTCCGACAGGGCGTATGGCTACACCTTC
CSSDRAYGYTF
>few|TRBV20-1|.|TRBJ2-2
TGCAGTGCTAGAGAAACCGGGGAGCTGTTTTTT
CSARETGELFF
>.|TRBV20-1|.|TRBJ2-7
TGCAGTGCTAGTGGTAGCAGGGCACTCTCCTACGAGCAGTACTTC
CSASGSRALSYEQYF
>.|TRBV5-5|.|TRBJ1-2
TGTGCCAGCGGGATGTCGACATCTAACTATGGCTTCACCTTC
CASGMSTSNYGFTF
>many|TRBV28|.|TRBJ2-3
TGTGCCAGCAGTTTAGTGATAGGGATCACAGATACGCAGTATTTT
CASSLVIGITDTQYF
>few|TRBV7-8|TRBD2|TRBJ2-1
TGTGCCAGCAGCGCCGGGACTAGCGGGAGTGGGCGCTCCTACAATGAGCAGTTCTTC
CASSAGTSGSGRSYNEQFF